Shown below are 31 T cell receptor beta chains from a single sample sequenced in a study of cytomegalovirus exposure and HLA in healthy donors. Amplification used 60 Vbeta primers and 13 Jbeta primers. The data were produced by immunoSEQ multiplex PCR, yet TCRdb's version contains in-frame clones alone and is incomplete. Of 150,000 to 200,000 clones in the sample, about 82% are singletons; the top ten hold about 2.2%. What was sequenced was PBMCs. The receptors derive from a woman aged 45-65 years in good health and CMV-seronegative.

The V gene is TRBV28, the J gene TRBJ2-1; possibly TRBD2 for D (7 bases). Germline V lookup: CDR1 MDHEN, CDR2 SYDVKM. Trimming removed 8 bases from V and 7 bases from J, with 12 bases in between. The CDR3 extends over 12 amino acids. The CDR3 DNA is TGTGCCAGCCGGCGGGGGCGGAATGAGCAGTTCTTC. The encoded protein is CASRRGRNEQFF.

The chain uses TRBV27 and TRBJ1-5; D gene unclear. The CDR3 consists of 14 residues. Germline V gene lookup returns CDR1 MNHEY and CDR2 SMNVEV (reference sequence). V gave up 2 bases and J gave up 4 bases, with 9 bases separating them. The CDR3: CASSLGSGNQPQHF. The CDR3, as DNA: TGTGCCAGCAGTTTAGGTAGCGGTAATCAGCCCCAGCATTTT.

This rearrangement joins TRBV11-2 to TRBJ2-2, with 7 bases lining up with TRBD2. Losses at the gene ends were 5 bases for V and 4 bases for J; bases not matched to a gene: 10. This CDR3 is 16 amino acids long. CDR1 is SGHAT, CDR2 FQNNGV, per germline. The CDR3 protein is CASSPPGTMRTGELFF. The CDR3 DNA reads as TGTGCCAGCAGCCCACCTGGGACTATGCGCACCGGGGAGCTGTTTTTT.

The V and J genes are TRBV11-3 and TRBJ2-3; D not certain. CDR1 SGHNT and CDR2 YENEEA come from the germline V gene. CDR3 length: 14 amino acids. Trimming shortened V by 3 bases and J by 2 bases, and 9 bases separated the two germline ends. The DNA of the CDR3 is TGTGCCAGCAGCTTTACATCGTACACAGATACGCAGTATTTT. It codes for CASSFTSYTDTQYF.

This rearrangement joins TRBV2 to TRBJ1-5; weak D call: TRBD1 (5 bases). The V end lost 6 bases, the J end lost 0 bases, and 15 bases lay between the germline ends. The germline gives CDR1 SNHLY, CDR2 FYNNEI. This CDR3 comprises 16 residues. CDR3 DNA: TGTGCCAGCAGCCCGACAGTGAGAAATAGCAATCAGCCCCAGCATTTT. As protein: CASSPTVRNSNQPQHF.

The chain employs TRBV19 and TRBJ1-1; no clear D gene. Germline lookup yields CDR1 LNHDA and CDR2 SQIVND (reference sequence). V was pared by 5 bases and J by 7 bases, with 20 bases between. There are 15 residues in the CDR3. CDR3 region: CASSAPGAVSVEAFF. CDR3 nucleotide sequence: TGTGCCAGTAGTGCCCCGGGAGCAGTCTCTGTTGAAGCTTTCTTT.

The chain is built from TRBV7-9 and TRBJ2-3, with 9 bases matching TRBD1. The CDR3 covers 16 residues. Germline V gene sequence: CDR1 SEHNR, CDR2 FQNEAQ (reference sequence). Trimming removed 5 bases from V and 0 bases from J; junction bases left unmatched: 6. The CDR3 is CASSGDRELSTDTQYF. The CDR3 DNA follows: TGTGCCAGCAGCGGGGACAGGGAGCTAAGCACAGATACGCAGTATTTT.

This clone occurred a few times. This sequence joins TRBV2 and TRBJ2-4; 7 bases match TRBD2. Per the germline V gene, CDR1 is SNHLY and CDR2 is FYNNEI. V shed 0 bases and J 15 bases; nucleotides not matched to a gene: 11. The CDR3 covers 14 residues. The CDR3: CASSEAHRRESPYF. Written as DNA, the CDR3 is TGTGCCAGCAGTGAAGCGCATCGGCGGGAGAGCCCGTACTTC.

The chain is built from TRBV6-1 and TRBJ2-7; TRBD2 matches at 10 bases. This CDR3 comprises 15 residues. CDR1 MNHNS and CDR2 SASEGT come from the germline V gene. The ends lost 8 bases at V and 5 bases at J; junction bases unmatched: 12. The CDR3 loop reads CASSPTGTSAHEQYF. CDR3 nucleotides: TGTGCCAGCTCACCTACCGGGACTAGCGCCCACGAGCAGTACTTC.

The chain joins TRBV5-4 to TRBJ1-6; 8 bases are a match to TRBD1. In germline, CDR1 is SGHNT, CDR2 YYREEE (reference sequence). V shed 4 bases, J shed 3 bases, and the junction held 9 bases outside the gene matches. The CDR3 totals 17 residues. Here the CDR3 reads CASSPGGQAFYNSPLHF. CDR3 nucleotides: TGTGCCAGCAGCCCGGGGGGACAGGCCTTCTATAATTCACCCCTCCACTTT.

A few counts support this clone. V and J are TRBV7-3 and TRBJ2-5; 15 bases are a match to TRBD2. The length of the CDR3 is 16 residues. Germline-derived CDR1 and CDR2 are SGHTA and FQGTGA. The ends lost 4 bases at V and 5 bases at J; junction bases unmatched: 5. The CDR3: CASSSGLAGGGETQYF. As DNA, the CDR3 is TGTGCCAGCAGCTCGGGACTAGCGGGAGGCGGGGAGACCCAGTACTTC.

This sequence joins TRBV11-2 and TRBJ1-1; unclear D gene. V lost 1 base, J lost 0 bases, and 6 bases lay in between. CDR3 length: 14 amino acids. Per germline, CDR1 SGHAT and CDR2 FQNNGV. CDR3 coding DNA: TGTGCCAGCAGCTTAGGGCGGATGAACACTGAAGCTTTCTTT. It codes for CASSLGRMNTEAFF.

The CDR3 protein is CASSQDGLRGTGELFF. The CDR3 DNA follows: TGCGCCAGCAGCCAGGATGGACTCCGGGGTACTGGGGAGCTGTTTTTT. The rearrangement links TRBV4-3 to TRBJ2-2, with D possibly matching TRBD2 (5 bases). This CDR3 is built from 16 residues. With 3 bases removed from V and 8 bases from J, the gap between germline ends came to 19 bases. CDR1 is LGHNA, CDR2 YSLEER, per germline.

This chain links TRBV4-1 with TRBJ2-7, with 10 nucleotides matching TRBD2. The CDR3 is 21 amino acids. The V gene end was trimmed by 0 bases and the J gene end by 4 bases; junction bases not matched to a gene: 21. Germline V gene data show CDR1 as MGHRA and CDR2 as YSYEKL. The CDR3 DNA reads as TGCGCCAGCAGCCAAGATACCCTTGCTTACAAAAGGACTAGCGGAGCATACGAGCAGTACTTC. Residues: CASSQDTLAYKRTSGAYEQYF.

This clone was recorded at least ten times. This chain uses TRBV4-1 with TRBJ1-4, with a weak D call TRBD1 (6 bases). V was clipped by 0 bases and J by 6 bases, with 17 bases between them. Per the germline V gene, CDR1 is MGHRA and CDR2 is YSYEKL. The CDR3 has 17 residues. The CDR3 protein is CASSQEFSGQPYEKLFF. As DNA, the CDR3 is TGCGCCAGCAGCCAAGAATTCTCGGGACAACCTTATGAAAAACTGTTTTTT.

V and J are TRBV7-6 and TRBJ2-7; D remains unclear. Germline CDR1 is SGHVS and CDR2 is FNYEAQ. This CDR3 is 13 amino acids long. Deletions cut 2 bases from V and 5 bases from J, with 10 bases between. The CDR3: CASSLMEPNEQYF. The CDR3 nucleotides read TGTGCCAGCAGCTTAATGGAGCCCAACGAGCAGTACTTC.

The V call is TRBV28, the J call TRBJ1-2; 7 positions agree with TRBD1. V trimming: 6 bases; J trimming: 4 bases; junction bases outside the gene matches: 11. Germline lookup yields CDR1 MDHEN and CDR2 SYDVKM. The CDR3 loop spans 15 amino acids. CDR3 sequence: CASSPPRGQSYGYTF. CDR3 coding DNA: TGTGCCAGCAGCCCTCCAAGGGGACAGAGCTATGGCTACACCTTC.

V and J are TRBV6-1 and TRBJ1-2; D is possibly TRBD1 (6 bases). The V gene's germline CDR1 is MNHNS and CDR2 SASEGT. The CDR3 consists of 14 residues. The V and J ends lost 3 bases and 5 bases respectively, with 13 bases between them. CDR3 amino acids: CASSDPGVKYGYTF. The CDR3 DNA reads TGTGCCAGCAGTGATCCAGGGGTGAAATATGGCTACACCTTC.

The chain links TRBV10-1 to TRBJ2-1; 10 nucleotides align to TRBD2. CDR3 length equals 22 residues. Trimming at V came to 0 bases and at J to 0 bases, leaving 17 bases not matched to a gene. The germline V gene has CDR1 WNHNN and CDR2 SYGVQD (reference sequence). The CDR3: CASSESSWGAGGPLSSYNEQFF. CDR3 bases: TGCGCCAGCAGTGAGTCGTCCTGGGGAGCGGGAGGGCCGTTGAGCTCCTACAATGAGCAGTTCTTC.

This clone was seen a handful of times. The chain employs TRBV25-1 and TRBJ1-5; 7 bases are shared with TRBD1. The germline gives CDR1 MGHDK, CDR2 SYGVNS. Germline trimming cut 6 bases from V and 0 bases from J; bases unmatched to any gene: 5. The CDR3 contains 15 residues. CDR3 region: CASSGGQFSNQPQHF. CDR3 nucleotides: TGTGCCAGCAGCGGGGGACAGTTTAGCAATCAGCCCCAGCATTTT.

This clone was seen a single time. The chain links TRBV19 to TRBJ2-7, with 7 bases fitting TRBD1. Germline lookup yields CDR1 LNHDA and CDR2 SQIVND (reference sequence). J gave up 2 bases and V 6 bases, and 13 bases lay outside the gene matches. The CDR3 spans 16 residues. The CDR3 nucleotides read TGTGCCAGTAGCCCGCGGACGGGACAGATTCCCTACGAGCAGTACTTC. Its translation is CASSPRTGQIPYEQYF.

The chain couples TRBV4-2 to TRBJ2-1; D possibly corresponds to TRBD2 (7 bases). Trimming cost V 4 bases and J 3 bases, with 16 bases left between them. This CDR3 has 16 residues. Germline lookup yields CDR1 LGHNA and CDR2 YNFKEQ. CDR3: CASSPSRGAVYNEQFF. The CDR3 DNA follows: TGTGCCAGCAGCCCCTCCCGGGGGGCCGTCTACAATGAGCAGTTCTTC.

V is TRBV29-1 and J is TRBJ2-2; D may be TRBD1 (5 bases). Germline V gene sequence: CDR1 SQVTM, CDR2 ANQGSEA. The CDR3 is 15 residues long. With 0 bases removed from V and 4 bases from J, the gap between germline ends came to 12 bases. CDR3 amino acids: CSVEEGVRPTGELFF. The CDR3 nucleotides read TGCAGCGTTGAAGAAGGGGTTAGGCCCACCGGGGAGCTGTTTTTT.

The chain combines TRBV5-1 with TRBJ2-7; D is undetermined. CDR3 length: 14 amino acids. Trimming removed 7 bases at V and 5 bases at J, with 19 bases between. CDR1 and CDR2 from the germline V gene are SGHRS and YFSETQ. The DNA for the CDR3 is TGCGCCAGCCACCCGCAGGCTCCGGATGACGAGCAGTACTTC. Protein sequence: CASHPQAPDDEQYF.

The genes are TRBV18 and TRBJ2-1; 9 bases match TRBD2. V shed 3 bases and J 7 bases; nucleotides not matched to a gene: 7. Germline CDR1 is KGHSH and CDR2 is LQKENI. This CDR3 spans 15 amino acids. CDR3 region: CASSPPGTSSNEQFF. In nucleotides, the CDR3 is TGTGCCAGCTCACCCCCCGGGACTAGCAGTAATGAGCAGTTCTTC.

The chain has TRBV19 and TRBJ2-3, with 8 bases matching TRBD2. The germline V gene has CDR1 LNHDA and CDR2 SQIVND (reference sequence). V lost 5 bases to trimming and J lost 2 bases; unmatched junction nucleotides: 9. This CDR3 contains 16 residues. The CDR3 DNA reads TGTGCCAGTAGTCCCCGAGCGGGAGTCAACACAGATACGCAGTATTTT. Translated, it gives CASSPRAGVNTDTQYF.

This rearrangement joins TRBV5-1 to TRBJ1-2; tentative D call: TRBD1 (5 bases). The ends were cut back, 2 bases at V and 3 bases at J, with 11 bases in the middle. This CDR3 spans 14 amino acids. Looked up from germline, CDR1 is SGHRS and CDR2 is YFSETQ. The CDR3 bases are TGCGCCAGCAGCTTAGGGGAATTTGACTATGGCTACACCTTC. Translated, it gives CASSLGEFDYGYTF. Combining the CDR3 with reference TRBV5-1 and TRBJ1-2 gives the whole variable domain KAGVTQTPRYLIKTRGQQVTLSCSPISGHRSVSWYQQTPGQGLQFLFEYFSETQRNKGNFPGRFSGRQFSNSRSEMNVSTLELGDSALYLCASSLGEFDYGYTFGSGTRLTVV.

This rearrangement joins TRBV5-1 to TRBJ2-2, with TRBD1 matching over 9 bases. J lost 5 bases, V lost 4 bases, and 9 bases had no gene match. Germline CDR1 is SGHRS and CDR2 is YFSETQ. The CDR3 has 16 amino acids. The CDR3 loop is CASSPLTGGATGELFF. The CDR3 DNA reads as TGCGCCAGCAGCCCGCTAACAGGGGGCGCGACCGGGGAGCTGTTTTTT.

DNA for the CDR3: TGTGCCAGCAGCCGAACCAGGGGCCTACTCTCCTACGAGCAGTACTTC. Its protein product is CASSRTRGLLSYEQYF. The chain recombines TRBV27 with TRBJ2-7; D might be TRBD1 (6 bases). Germline CDR1 MNHEY, CDR2 SMNVEV (reference sequence). V lost 6 bases, J lost 0 bases, and 18 bases lay in between. The CDR3 length is 16 residues.

The rearrangement links TRBV2 to TRBJ2-1; TRBD2 matches at 11 bases. V dropped 2 bases and J dropped 4; count of bases not matched to a gene: 10. The germline gives CDR1 SNHLY, CDR2 FYNNEI. CDR3 size: 18 residues. The CDR3 DNA sequence: TGTGCCAGCAGTGAATATGGGTTAGGGACTAGCGGTTACAATGAGCAGTTCTTC. Protein product: CASSEYGLGTSGYNEQFF.

This clone has a handful of counts. The CDR3 bases are TGTGCCAGCAGTTTCTCAGGGCAGACTGAAGCTTTCTTT. Its translation: CASSFSGQTEAFF. The chain joins TRBV6-1 to TRBJ1-1; tentatively, D is TRBD1 (5 bases). Germline-derived CDR1 and CDR2 are MNHNS and SASEGT. This CDR3 has 13 amino acids. The V and J ends lost 5 bases and 5 bases respectively, with 12 bases between them.